The 3 T cell receptor beta chains listed next were all sequenced from one sample in a study of long-term antiretroviral therapy in people with HIV. Run at survey level, the immunoSEQ assay was version v3.0. TCRdb keeps only in-frame clones here, not all; method: immunoSEQ multiplex PCR. The top ten hold 3% to 3.5% of the sample, which has tens of thousands of clones, just under 95% seen once. The source material was unsorted PBMCs, sampled 5.3 years after starting antiretroviral therapy. The source is a man aged 45-65 years with HIV.

There are a few counts of this clone. J is TRBJ1-2 and V is TRBV5-4, with TRBD1 matching 11 bases. The V segment lost 4 bases and the J segment 6 bases; nucleotides outside the gene matches: 14. Per the germline V gene, CDR1 is SGHNT and CDR2 is YYREEE (reference sequence). The CDR3 covers 17 residues. The CDR3 loop reads CASSTNRGTGGIDGYTF. CDR3 bases: TGTGCCAGCAGCACGAACAGGGGGACAGGGGGGATTGATGGCTACACCTTC.

This clone was observed once. The chain couples TRBV2 to TRBJ2-3, with 10 bases aligning to TRBD2. V dropped 10 bases and J dropped 1; count of bases not matched to a gene: 8. The germline V gene has CDR1 SNHLY and CDR2 FYNNEI. This CDR3 has 15 residues. CDR3 amino acids: CATQPGTSGTDTQYF. In DNA form, the CDR3 reads TGTGCCACCCAACCCGGGACTAGCGGCACAGATACGCAGTATTTT.

The V and J genes are TRBV7-2 and TRBJ1-1; D might be TRBD1 (6 bases). Germline V gives CDR1 SGHTA, CDR2 FQGNSA. The CDR3 runs 14 residues. V was clipped by 3 bases and J by 2 bases, with 10 bases between them. This CDR3 is CASSFSGENTEAFF. For the CDR3, the DNA is TGTGCCAGCAGCTTTTCAGGGGAAAACACTGAAGCTTTCTTT.